These T cell receptor beta chains were read from a single sample in a study of T cells in Graves' hyperthyroidism and ophthalmopathy. TCRdb re-derived calls from the multiplex PCR reads in MiXCR, one entry per CDR3 protein. The sample shows under 300,000 distinct CDR3 sequences, about 20% of them seen only once. Sequencing was done on a sample of blood. The receptors were gathered from a man younger than 45 with Graves' ophthalmopathy. Each CDR3 is given with its conserved first and last residue. The order of the fields is V gene, D gene, J gene, clone size, CDR3 DNA, CDR3 protein. A D gene is named only where the DNA matches it firmly. Clone size is shown for a subset of rows, as once, few, many or a class of expanded clone.

TRBV28	.	TRBJ1-2	many	TGTGCCAGCAGTTTGGGACGGAACTATGGCTACACCTTC	CASSLGRNYGYTF
TRBV11-2	.	TRBJ2-6	.	TGTGCCAGCAGCTACCGAGGGGGAGAAAGGCTATCTGGGGCCAACGTCCTGACTTTC	CASSYRGGERLSGANVLTF
TRBV20-1	TRBD2	TRBJ2-1	few	TGCAGTGCTAGGATACCGGGACTAGCGGCACGAACATCCTACAATGAGCAGTTCTTC	CSARIPGLAARTSYNEQFF
TRBV19	.	TRBJ2-7	once	TGTGCCAGTAGTATAGAGGTTGGAATAACCGGGGAGCAGTACTTC	CASSIEVGITGEQYF
TRBV7-3	.	TRBJ2-2	.	TGTGCCAGCAGCCCCCAAGCTGAGAGTATCACCGGGGAGCTGTTTTTT	CASSPQAESITGELFF
TRBV30	.	TRBJ2-7	few	TGTGCCTGGAAAACCCACCCTAGCTCCTACGAGCAGTACTTC	CAWKTHPSSYEQYF
TRBV19	.	TRBJ2-2	few	TGTGCCAGTAGTATTCCAGAAAAGGTCACCGGGGAGCTGTTTTTT	CASSIPEKVTGELFF
TRBV20-1	.	TRBJ2-7	.	TGCAGTGCTAGTATCCGTCAGGGAGGTTACGAGCAGTACTTC	CSASIRQGGYEQYF
TRBV11-2	.	TRBJ2-3	many	TGTGCCAGCGGTCCTGCCGGAGGGCCGACAGATACGCAGTATTTT	CASGPAGGPTDTQYF
TRBV14	.	TRBJ2-7	.	TGTGCCAGCAGCTCCGATGGGCCCTACGAGCAGTACTTC	CASSSDGPYEQYF
TRBV11-2	.	TRBJ2-2	.	TGTGCCAGCAGCTTAGGATGGTCCGGGGAGCTGTTTTTT	CASSLGWSGELFF
TRBV5-1	.	TRBJ2-4	.	TGCGCCAGCAGCTTGGTTCAGGGGCTGGGAAACATTCAGTACTTC	CASSLVQGLGNIQYF
TRBV12-3/TRBV12-4	TRBD2	TRBJ2-7	few	TGTGCCAGCAGTCGTACTAGCGGAGCTCCCTACGAGCAGTACTTC	CASSRTSGAPYEQYF
TRBV11-2	TRBD1	TRBJ2-5	many	TGTGCCAGCAGCAAAGACAGGGTTGCAGGGACCCAGTACTTC	CASSKDRVAGTQYF
TRBV3-1	.	TRBJ1-4	many	TGTGCCAGCAGCCTTTATACAGGGTTTGGGGAAAAACTGTTTTTT	CASSLYTGFGEKLFF
TRBV28	.	TRBJ2-1	few	TGTGCCAGCAGTCCACCGTTCGGCGGTAATGAGCAGTTCTTC	CASSPPFGGNEQFF
TRBV11-2	.	TRBJ2-5	many	TGTGCCAGCAGCTTAGCTGGCACCGAGCGAACCCAGTACTTC	CASSLAGTERTQYF
TRBV5-1	TRBD1	TRBJ2-1	few	TGCGCCAGCAGCGCGGGACAGGGGGCGGGTGAGCAGTTCTTC	CASSAGQGAGEQFF
TRBV5-5	.	TRBJ2-6	.	TGTGCCAGCAGTAAATTCTGGGACGGAGGGGGCTCTGGGGCCAACGTCCTGACTTTC	CASSKFWDGGGSGANVLTF
TRBV7-9	TRBD1	TRBJ2-6	.	TGTGCCAGCAGAGATACCGGGACAGGGGGCCGTGTAAGAACCAACGTCCTGACTTTC	CASRDTGTGGRVRTNVLTF
TRBV7-9	TRBD2	TRBJ2-1	few	TGTGCCAGCCGCCCGGGACTAGCGGGAGTTGAGCAGTTCTTC	CASRPGLAGVEQFF
TRBV11-2	.	TRBJ1-2	many	TGTGCCAGCAGCTCCTACACGTCTAACTATGGCTACACCTTC	CASSSYTSNYGYTF
TRBV11-2	.	TRBJ1-1	few	TGTGCCAGCAGCCGTAGTCAGGGGATCGCTGAAGCTTTCTTT	CASSRSQGIAEAFF
TRBV11-2	TRBD2	TRBJ2-1	many	TGTGCCAGCAGCGACGGGACTAGCATTTCGCATGAGCAGTTCTTC	CASSDGTSISHEQFF
TRBV28	.	TRBJ1-6	.	TGTGCCAGCAGTTTAATGGCAGGCGGATACATACCCCTCCACTTT	CASSLMAGGYIPLHF
TRBV9	.	TRBJ2-5	once	TGTGCCAGCAGCGTCACCCCGATGGAGGAGACCCAGTACTTC	CASSVTPMEETQYF
TRBV12-3/TRBV12-4	TRBD2	TRBJ2-7	.	TGTGCCAGCAGTTCTCCCGGGGCTAGCGGTTCCTACGAGCAGTACTTC	CASSSPGASGSYEQYF
TRBV20-1	TRBD2	TRBJ2-5	many	TGCAGTGCAACCGGGACTAGCTTGCGAGAGACCCAGTACTTC	CSATGTSLRETQYF
TRBV30	.	TRBJ2-2	few	TGTGCCTGGAGGGGAGGAGTGAGAACCGGGGAGCTGTTTTTT	CAWRGGVRTGELFF
TRBV10-3	.	TRBJ2-7	many	TGTGCCATCAGTGAGTCAGACGGTGCCTACGAGCAGTACTTC	CAISESDGAYEQYF
TRBV6-1	.	TRBJ2-7	many	TGTGCCAGCGGGCCCTCCTACGAGCAGTACTTC	CASGPSYEQYF
TRBV7-2	.	TRBJ1-1	.	TGTGCCAGCAGCCCACGACAGCCCATGAACACTGAAGCTTTCTTT	CASSPRQPMNTEAFF
TRBV20-1	TRBD2	TRBJ2-1	.	TGCAGTGCTAGAGTGGCTAGCGGGAGTGTCGATGAGCAGTTCTTC	CSARVASGSVDEQFF
TRBV27	TRBD1	TRBJ2-7	.	TGTGCCAGCAGAACCGGGACAGACTCCTACGAGCAGTACTTC	CASRTGTDSYEQYF